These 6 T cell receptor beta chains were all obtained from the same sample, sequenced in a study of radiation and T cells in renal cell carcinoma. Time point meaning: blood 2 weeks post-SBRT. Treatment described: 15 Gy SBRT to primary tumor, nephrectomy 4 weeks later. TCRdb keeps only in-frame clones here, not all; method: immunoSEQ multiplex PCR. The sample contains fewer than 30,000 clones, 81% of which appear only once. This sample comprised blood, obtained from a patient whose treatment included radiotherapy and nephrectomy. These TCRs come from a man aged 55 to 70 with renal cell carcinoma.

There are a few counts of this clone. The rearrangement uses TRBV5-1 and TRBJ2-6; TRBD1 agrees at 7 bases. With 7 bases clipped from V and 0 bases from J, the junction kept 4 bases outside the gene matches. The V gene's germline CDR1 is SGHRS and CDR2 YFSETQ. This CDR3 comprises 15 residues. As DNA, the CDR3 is TGCGCCAGCCAGCCAGGGGGCTCTGGGGCCAACGTCCTGACTTTC. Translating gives CASQPGGSGANVLTF.

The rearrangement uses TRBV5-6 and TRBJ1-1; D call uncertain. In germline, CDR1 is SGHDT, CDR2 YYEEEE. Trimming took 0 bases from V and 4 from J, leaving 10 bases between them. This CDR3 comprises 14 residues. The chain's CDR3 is CASSLGLIGTEAFF. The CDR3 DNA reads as TGTGCCAGCAGCTTGGGTCTCATAGGCACTGAAGCTTTCTTT.

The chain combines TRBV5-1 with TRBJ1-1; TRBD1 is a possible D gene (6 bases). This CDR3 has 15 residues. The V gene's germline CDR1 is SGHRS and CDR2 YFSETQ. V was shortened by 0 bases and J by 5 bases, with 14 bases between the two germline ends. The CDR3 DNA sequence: TGCGCCAGCAGCTTGGATCAGGGGTGGAGGACTGAAGCTTTCTTT. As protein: CASSLDQGWRTEAFF.

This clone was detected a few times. CDR3 nucleotide sequence: TGTGCCTGGAGCGATGACAGTCGGACTGAAGCTTTCTTT. This sequence encodes CAWSDDSRTEAFF. The chain combines TRBV30 with TRBJ1-1; D may be TRBD1 (5 bases). This CDR3 spans 13 amino acids. Trimming pared 3 bases from V and 5 bases from J, leaving 13 bases between. The germline V gene encodes CDR1 GTSNPN and CDR2 SVGIG (reference sequence).

The CDR3: CAISDQGQHRVSGNTIYF. CDR3 nucleotides: TGTGCCATCAGTGATCAGGGGCAGCACCGCGTCTCTGGAAACACCATATATTTT. This chain uses TRBV10-3 with TRBJ1-3, with D possibly matching TRBD1 (6 bases). This CDR3 contains 18 residues. Trimming removed 3 bases from V and 0 bases from J, with 18 bases in between. CDR1 and CDR2 (germline): ENHRY, SYGVKD.

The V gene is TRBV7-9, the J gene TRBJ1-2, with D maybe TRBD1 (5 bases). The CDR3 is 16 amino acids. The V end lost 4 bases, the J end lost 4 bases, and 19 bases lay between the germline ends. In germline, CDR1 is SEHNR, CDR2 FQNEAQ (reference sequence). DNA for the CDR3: TGTGCCAGCAGCTCCGGCGAAAGGGACGTCCTCTATGGCTACACCTTC. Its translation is CASSSGERDVLYGYTF.